The 20 T cell receptor beta chains reported below all come from one sample, sequenced in a study of blood T cells in healthy people across ages. It was with a sample-barcoded 5' primer and a J-beta primer mix that a second PCR of about 6 to 11 cycles was run. TCRdb used MiXCR to reprocess the 5' RACE reads, holding one entry per CDR3 protein. The data contain approximately 940,000 distinct CDR3 sequences, approximately 49% of them singletons. Source material: blood. These receptors originate from a man younger than 40 in good health.

The CDR3 sequence is CASSYEGWAGYTF. The CDR3, as DNA: TGTGCCAGCAGTTACGAGGGCTGGGCTGGCTACACCTTC. V and J are TRBV6-2 or TRBV6-3 and TRBJ1-2; D uncertain. Trimming stripped 2 bases from V and 7 bases from J, with 11 bases between. The CDR3 runs to 13 residues. Per the germline V gene, CDR1 is MNHEY and CDR2 is SVGEGT.

This clonotype has a count of ten or more. The chain combines TRBV12-3 or TRBV12-4 with TRBJ2-1; 7 nucleotides agree with TRBD2. The CDR3 is 14 residues long. In DNA form, the CDR3 reads TGTGCTATCAGGCGGGGGAGCTCCTACAATGAGCAGTTCTTC. Residues: CAIRRGSSYNEQFF.

This clonotype was seen more than once but under ten times. The chain employs TRBV12-3 or TRBV12-4 and TRBJ2-5; D may be TRBD1 (6 bases). Trimming left V 5 bases short and J 11 bases short, with 21 bases between. This CDR3 spans 14 amino acids. CDR3 coding DNA: TGTGCCAGCAGTCCGCGCACAGGGATTGGAGAGCAGTACTTC. Protein product: CASSPRTGIGEQYF.

This clonotype occurred a few times. CDR3: CASSQRGTGLQRGNEQYF. Written as DNA, the CDR3 is TGTGCCAGCAGCCAAAGGGGGACGGGTCTCCAGCGGGGTAACGAGCAGTACTTC. The chain joins TRBV14 to TRBJ2-5; weak D call: TRBD2 (7 bases). The DNA matches TRBJ2-7 better at its end, which makes the J call doubtful. The CDR3 extends over 18 amino acids. Looked up from germline, CDR1 is SGHDN and CDR2 is FVKESK.

J is TRBJ2-1 and V is TRBV6-5; 7 bases fit TRBD2. The germline V gene encodes CDR1 MNHEY and CDR2 SVGAGI. This CDR3 has 15 residues. V trimming: 6 bases; J trimming: 5 bases; junction bases outside the gene matches: 10. The CDR3 DNA sequence: TGTGCCAGCAGCTCCCTGGGCGGGGGAGACAATGAGCAGTTCTTC. Protein sequence: CASSSLGGGDNEQFF.

This clonotype was observed once. The V gene is TRBV6-1, the J gene TRBJ1-5, with D hard to call. Germline loops: CDR1 MNHNS, CDR2 SASEGT. V lost 1 base and J lost 4, with 8 bases in between. The CDR3 has 14 amino acids. The CDR3 coding sequence is TGTGCCAGCAGTGAAGGGGCAGGTAATCAGCCCCAGCATTTT. Translating it yields CASSEGAGNQPQHF.

J is TRBJ1-5 and V is TRBV18, with D uncertain. The CDR3 runs to 15 residues. CDR1 and CDR2 (germline): KGHSH, LQKENI. Trimming stripped 2 bases from V and 2 bases from J, with 10 bases between. DNA for the CDR3: TGTGCCAGCTCACCATGGGCGGACGGCAATCAGCCCCAGCATTTT. Encoded protein: CASSPWADGNQPQHF.

The J gene is TRBJ1-2, the V gene TRBV15, with 12 bases lining up with TRBD1. This CDR3 is 18 amino acids long. Germline V gene lookup returns CDR1 LNHNV and CDR2 YYDKDF (reference sequence). Trimming removed 0 bases from V and 4 bases from J; junction bases left unmatched: 9. The CDR3 region has the DNA TGTGCCACCAGCAGAGAGCCGGGACAGGGGGCGACTGGCTATGGCTACACCTTC. Translated: CATSREPGQGATGYGYTF.

This clonotype turned up a few times. V usage is TRBV6-1 and J usage is TRBJ2-7; TRBD2 is a possible D gene (7 bases). The V gene lost 3 bases and the J gene lost 3 bases, with 9 bases spanning the gap. Germline-derived CDR1 and CDR2 are MNHNS and SASEGT. This CDR3 contains 13 residues. CDR3 coding DNA: TGTGCCAGCAGTGAGGGGGGGCGCTACGAGCAGTACTTC. Its protein product is CASSEGGRYEQYF.

The chain has TRBV4-1 and TRBJ1-6; the match to TRBD1 covers 8 bases. Germline V lookup: CDR1 MGHRA, CDR2 YSYEKL. Losses at the gene ends were 4 bases for V and 6 bases for J; bases not matched to a gene: 5. This CDR3 has 15 amino acids. The CDR3 sequence is CASSPPDRGNSPLHF. As DNA, the CDR3 is TGCGCCAGCAGCCCCCCTGACAGGGGTAATTCACCCCTCCACTTT.

This clonotype came up many times. The chain employs TRBV7-9 and TRBJ2-1; 11 bases are shared with TRBD2. Germline CDR1 is SEHNR and CDR2 is FQNEAQ (reference sequence). J was trimmed by 7 bases and V by 5 bases; bases with no gene match: 16. CDR3 length equals 18 residues. The CDR3 sequence is CASSLPPRLAGRRNEQFF. CDR3 nucleotide sequence: TGTGCCAGCAGCCTCCCCCCTAGACTAGCGGGGCGAAGAAATGAGCAGTTCTTC.

The chain links TRBV2 to TRBJ2-5, with unresolved D. The V end lost 0 bases, the J end lost 4 bases, and 12 bases lay between the germline ends. Germline CDR1 SNHLY, CDR2 FYNNEI. The CDR3 is 15 residues long. The CDR3 spells CASSEAGIGPETQYF. The DNA of the CDR3 is TGTGCCAGCAGTGAAGCTGGTATCGGGCCAGAGACCCAGTACTTC.

This clonotype was counted a few times. This chain joins TRBV9 and TRBJ2-1; 12 nucleotides align to TRBD2. This CDR3 contains 17 residues. V lost 4 bases and J lost 4; bases outside the gene matches: 9. Per germline, CDR1 SGDLS and CDR2 YYNGEE. Here the CDR3 reads CASSPQTSGGFYNEQFF. The CDR3 bases are TGTGCCAGCAGCCCTCAGACTAGCGGGGGTTTTTACAATGAGCAGTTCTTC.

Here the CDR3 DNA reads TGCGCCAGCAGCCAAGATGGAATAACAGGGGAAAGCTACGAGCAGTACTTC. It yields the protein CASSQDGITGESYEQYF. The chain combines TRBV4-3 with TRBJ2-7; 7 bases agree with TRBD1. This CDR3 contains 17 residues. Germline CDR1 LGHNA, CDR2 YSLEER. With V trimmed by 0 bases and J by 3 bases, 11 bases remained unmatched.

The chain has TRBV6-6 and TRBJ1-6; D possibly corresponds to TRBD1 (6 bases). In germline, CDR1 is MNHNY, CDR2 SVGAGI (reference sequence). The CDR3 totals 16 residues. V was pared by 5 bases and J by 3 bases, with 14 bases between. The CDR3 loop is CASSNPRDNYNSPLHF. CDR3 nucleotides: TGTGCCAGCAGTAATCCCCGGGACAACTATAATTCACCCCTCCACTTT.

V is TRBV6-5 and J is TRBJ2-7; D is unresolved. The germline CDR1 and CDR2 sequences are MNHEY and SVGAGI. The CDR3 loop spans 13 amino acids. The V gene lost 7 bases and the J gene lost 3 bases, with 13 bases spanning the gap. In DNA, the CDR3 is TGTGCCAGCACCAGCGCAAATAACTACGAGCAGTACTTC. The encoded protein is CASTSANNYEQYF.

Note on this clonotype: At one boundary the junction diverges from the germline segment, which might be a read error. This rearrangement joins TRBV6-2 or TRBV6-3 to TRBJ2-1, with TRBD2 identical over 8 bases. There are 17 residues in the CDR3. Germline CDR1 is MNHEY and CDR2 is SVGEGT. The chain's CDR3 is CAGSVRGGGISYNEQFF. The CDR3 region has the DNA TGTGCCGGCAGTGTACGGGGCGGGGGGATCTCCTACAATGAGCAGTTCTTC.

In this sample, this clonotype turned up a few times. The chain links TRBV20-1 to TRBJ2-6; D gene unclear. The germline V gene has CDR1 DFQATT and CDR2 SNEGSKA (reference sequence). V shed 0 bases and J shed 0 bases, with 9 bases lying between them. The CDR3 is 16 amino acids. The CDR3 DNA follows: TGCAGTGCTAGAGATCGTCGGCGCTCTGGGGCCAACGTCCTGACTTTC. Translating it yields CSARDRRRSGANVLTF.

This clonotype appeared a few times. The CDR3 sequence: CPQVVTTYEQYF. The CDR3 DNA sequence: TGTCCTCAGGTTGTCACCACCTACGAGCAGTACTTC. This chain connects TRBV21-1 to TRBJ2-7. TRBV21-1 is deemed a pseudogene. The length of the CDR3 is 12 residues.

This clonotype was counted a few times. A much larger clone differs by one base, so this may be a read error. The chain couples TRBV5-1 to TRBJ2-1, with D maybe TRBD1 (5 bases). The better agreement between TRBJ2-7 and the DNA end casts doubt on the J call. Germline V gives CDR1 SGHRS, CDR2 YFSETQ. CDR3 length equals 14 residues. CDR3 residues: CASSLGGSYNEQYF. CDR3 coding DNA: TGCGCCAGCAGCTTGGGGGGCTCCTACAATGAGCAGTACTTC.